The source of this TCR beta chain is a study of shared clonotypes between healthy human individuals. At the level of the study: Ranging from 18 to 49 in age, donors were two women and a few men.

This CDR3 is 14 amino acids long. V was clipped by 0 bases and J by 4 bases, with 10 bases between them. Germline assignment: CDR1 SGDLS and CDR2 YYNGEE. The genomic DNA of each subset was split evenly across several immunoSEQ plates. Scientists sequenced DNA from unsorted PBMC on ten immunoSEQ deep assay plates. Using immunoSEQ multiplex PCR, the repertoire was profiled, and TCRdb retains in-frame clones only, with some absent. The sample carries about 490,000 clones, around 79% recorded once. The sequencing sample was made of PBMCs. V usage is TRBV9 and J usage is TRBJ1-2; D unresolved. The receptor's source is a woman aged 40 to 50 in good health. Some clones in this sample may be carry-over from other donors' samples. The CDR3 spells CASSVGTPSYGYTF. CDR3 sequence (DNA): TGTGCCAGCAGCGTAGGTACACCATCCTATGGCTACACCTTC.